This T cell receptor (beta chain) was sequenced during a study of T-cell reconstitution after alpha-beta-depleted transplantation in children. The table lists this clonotype with many counts. Using unique molecular identifiers, the investigators prepared the TCRbeta library. TCRdb reanalysed the PCR reads using MiXCR and keeps one entry per CDR3 protein. The data show around 360,000 distinct CDR3 sequences, approximately 10% seen once. Trimming removed 2 bases at V and 10 bases at J, with 20 bases between. Per the germline V gene, CDR1 is MNHEY and CDR2 is SVGAGI. CDR3 length equals 15 residues. The rearrangement links TRBV6-5 to TRBJ1-1, with unresolved D. The sample in question was PBMCs from the stem cell graft donor, obtained from the stem cell graft. The source is a human donor who donated a stem cell graft to a child with acute lymphoblastic leukemia. CDR3 residues: CASSYGGLQDRRAFF. DNA for the CDR3: TGTGCCAGCAGTTACGGAGGCCTTCAGGATCGGAGAGCTTTCTTT.